The 16 T cell receptor beta chains below all came from one sample that was sequenced in a study of breast tumors, draining lymph nodes, adjacent tissues. TCRdb reprocessed the multiplex PCR reads via MiXCR and lists one record per CDR3 protein. The sample has 60,000 to 70,000 distinct CDR3 sequences, roughly 59% seen once. The material sequenced was breast tumor tissue. The origin of the receptors is a female donor with breast cancer. Some clones in this sample may be carry-over from other donors' samples.

This chain links TRBV20-1 with TRBJ1-5; D not resolved. V lost 4 bases and J 11 bases, leaving 21 bases between the germline ends. The CDR3 length is 14 residues. Per germline, CDR1 DFQATT and CDR2 SNEGSKA (reference sequence). The CDR3 protein is CSAMPSAGKETQHF. Written as DNA, the CDR3 is TGCAGTGCTATGCCGTCAGCGGGGAAGGAGACCCAGCATTTT.

This clonotype was counted many times. The chain is built from TRBV7-8 and TRBJ1-5; D not resolved. The CDR3 has 16 residues. With 0 bases removed from V and 0 bases from J, the gap between germline ends came to 9 bases. CDR1 and CDR2 (germline): SGHVS, FQNEAQ. CDR3 protein: CASSLAVGYSNQPQHF. The CDR3 region has the DNA TGTGCCAGCAGCTTAGCAGTGGGATATAGCAATCAGCCCCAGCATTTT.

V usage is TRBV5-5 and J usage is TRBJ2-6; D is undetermined. The CDR3 consists of 15 residues. CDR1 and CDR2 (germline): SGHKS, YYEKEE (reference sequence). Trimming pared 4 bases from V and 0 bases from J, leaving 8 bases between. The CDR3 reads CASSQRFSGANVLTF. In nucleotides, the CDR3 is TGTGCCAGCAGCCAGAGATTCTCTGGGGCCAACGTCCTGACTTTC.

This clonotype has a count of ten or more. The chain recombines TRBV3-1 with TRBJ2-5; D uncertain. Trimming took off 0 bases at V and 7 bases at J, with 0 bases between the two ends. The CDR3 runs to 10 residues. The V gene's germline CDR1 is LGHDT and CDR2 YNNKEL (reference sequence). CDR3 in amino acids: CASSQETQYF. Here the CDR3 DNA reads TGTGCCAGCAGCCAAGAGACCCAGTACTTC.

This clonotype was observed a handful of times. It may be a read error: a sequence one base away is much more abundant. The CDR3 end shows no conserved phenylalanine or tryptophan, and so a read error is likely. The CDR3 region is CSARTSRQFS. The CDR3 DNA sequence: TGCAGTGCTAGAACTAGTCGGCAGTTCTCC. The chain combines TRBV20-1 with TRBJ2-1, with a tentative D call TRBD2 (5 bases). Germline V gene lookup returns CDR1 DFQATT and CDR2 SNEGSKA (reference sequence). The ends were cut back, 2 bases at V and 12 bases at J, with 8 bases in the middle. There are 10 residues in the CDR3.

In this sample, this clonotype turned up many times. The genes are TRBV9 and TRBJ2-7, with D possibly matching TRBD2 (5 bases). Germline values: CDR1 SGDLS, CDR2 YYNGEE. V lost 2 bases and J 0 bases, leaving 9 bases between the germline ends. The CDR3 runs 14 residues. CDR3 protein: CASSVTGVSYEQYF. CDR3 DNA: TGTGCCAGCAGCGTCACCGGGGTCTCCTACGAGCAGTACTTC.

This clonotype has a count of ten or more. The chain employs TRBV11-2 and TRBJ2-5; 8 bases agree with TRBD1. Germline lookup yields CDR1 SGHAT and CDR2 FQNNGV. This CDR3 spans 18 amino acids. V was clipped by 1 base and J by 5 bases; unmatched bases: 15. CDR3 nucleotides: TGTGCCAGCAGCTTAGGATGGGTGACAGGGGTAAATGGGGAGACCCAGTACTTC. Its protein product is CASSLGWVTGVNGETQYF.

For this clonotype: One end of the junction fails to match germline, which may point to a read error. J is TRBJ1-2 and V is TRBV12-3 or TRBV12-4, with D tentatively TRBD1 (5 bases). The CDR3 contains 13 residues. CDR3 loop: CAGSRAWGDGYTF. CDR3 nucleotide sequence: TGTGCCGGCAGCCGGGCTTGGGGGGATGGCTACACCTTC.

This clonotype came up once. This chain joins TRBV20-1 and TRBJ2-2; a weak D match, TRBD2 (7 bases). V was shortened by 4 bases and J by 8 bases, with 17 bases between the two germline ends. The CDR3 extends over 14 amino acids. From germline, CDR1 is DFQATT and CDR2 SNEGSKA (reference sequence). CDR3 residues: CSAIVSGGEGELFF. The CDR3 DNA sequence: TGCAGTGCTATCGTCTCGGGGGGCGAAGGGGAGCTGTTTTTT.

Worth noting for this clonotype: It is unclear where the CDR3 begins or ends on the DNA, so no DNA is shown, and the CDR3 is as TCRdb lists it. This rearrangement joins TRBV5-4 to TRBJ2-5; TRBD1 was called by the table and not checked on the DNA. Inclusive of both ends, the CDR3 amounts to 21 amino acids. CDR1 SGHNT and CDR2 YYREEE come from the germline V gene (reference sequence). Here the CDR3 reads CASSFYICSAAGRGVQETQYF.

In its sample, this clonotype was seen many times. The rearrangement uses TRBV4-3 and TRBJ2-5; D might be TRBD2 (6 bases). V shed 1 base and J shed 5 bases, with 17 bases lying between them. Germline CDR1 is LGHNA and CDR2 is YSLEER. The CDR3 has 16 amino acids. The CDR3 nucleotides read TGCGCCAGCAGCCAAGGGGTAGCGGCCAGGCGGGAGACCCAGTACTTC. Translating it yields CASSQGVAARRETQYF.

This sequence joins TRBV11-2 and TRBJ2-1; D gene unclear. The CDR3 is 13 residues long. The germline V gene has CDR1 SGHAT and CDR2 FQNNGV. V shed 3 bases and J shed 6 bases, with 9 bases lying between them. The CDR3 DNA reads TGTGCCAGCAGCTTCTCGTTCCTCAATGAGCAGTTCTTC. It is translated as CASSFSFLNEQFF.

The rearrangement joins TRBV7-3 to TRBJ2-2, with D possibly being TRBD2 (6 bases). V was shortened by 8 bases and J by 4 bases, with 11 bases between the two germline ends. The CDR3 spans 13 residues. From germline, CDR1 is SGHTA and CDR2 FQGTGA. The CDR3 coding sequence is TGTGCCAGCGGATTGGGAGGCACCGGGGAGCTGTTTTTT. Encoded protein: CASGLGGTGELFF. The whole variable domain, filled in from reference TRBV7-3 and TRBJ2-2, reads GAGVSQTPSNKVTEKGKYVELRCDPISGHTALYWYRQSLGQGPEFLIYFQGTGAADDSGLPNDRFFAVRPEGSVSTLKIQRTERGDSAVYLCASGLGGTGELFFGEGSRLTVL.

This clonotype was seen ten or more times. The rearrangement links TRBV29-1 to TRBJ1-2, with no clear D. With 4 bases removed from V and 3 bases from J, the gap between germline ends came to 9 bases. The CDR3 totals 12 residues. Looked up from germline, CDR1 is SQVTM and CDR2 is ANQGSEA. This CDR3 reads CSVVTRYYGYTF. The CDR3 nucleotides read TGCAGCGTTGTAACCCGTTACTATGGCTACACCTTC. Full variable domain (missing parts from reference TRBV29-1 and TRBJ1-2): SAVISQKPSRDICQRGTSLTIQCQVDSQVTMMFWYRQQPGQSLTLIATANQGSEATYESGFVIDKFPISRPNLTFSTLTVSNMSPEDSSIYLCSVVTRYYGYTFGSGTRLTVV.

The gene calls are TRBV20-1 and TRBJ1-2; D may be TRBD1 (5 bases). The CDR3 is made up of 14 amino acids. From germline, CDR1 is DFQATT and CDR2 SNEGSKA (reference sequence). V dropped 6 bases and J dropped 4 bases, with 18 bases sitting between them. The CDR3 DNA reads TGCAGTGCCAACGTTGGGGCCGGCGCCTATGGCTACACCTTC. Its protein is CSANVGAGAYGYTF.

Comments on this clonotype: This may stem from a read error, because a much larger clone lies one nucleotide away. The V gene is TRBV6-5, the J gene TRBJ2-7; TRBD1 is a possible D gene (6 bases). CDR1 is MNHEY and CDR2 is SVGAGI in the germline V gene. CDR3 length equals 14 residues. The ends were cut back, 6 bases at V and 1 base at J, with 13 bases in the middle. CDR3 protein: CASRQQGRSYEQYF. DNA of the CDR3: TGTGCCAGCAGGCAACAGGGTCGGTCCTACGAGCAGTACTTC.